This TCR beta chain was sequenced during a study of shared clonotypes between healthy human individuals. Study at large: Donor ages ranged 18 to 49 years: a couple of women, a few men. Study-wide results and caveats: With four donors compared, around 5% of naive CD4 clonotypes were shared. Generation probabilities of non-shared clonotypes were lower (relative to those shared by all four donors).

Assay: immunoSEQ multiplex PCR; the TCRdb copy retains only in-frame clones and omits some. The top ten hold 0.6% to 0.75% of the sample, which has about 990,000 clones, approximately 78% seen once. Every donor was a Caucasian adult from Nashville, Tennessee. V lost 3 bases, J lost 2 bases, and 4 bases stayed unmatched. The CDR3 runs to 15 residues. Germline loops: CDR1 SGHNT, CDR2 YYREEE (reference sequence). Details on this clone: Its antigen is not known. This likely stems from a read error, as it lies one base from a far larger clone.

The chain combines TRBV5-4 with TRBJ2-5, with 10 positions matching TRBD2. The source material was memory CD4+ T cells from PBMCs. Subset of the sample: CD45RA-negative fraction. The TCR comes from a man aged 18 to 29 in good health. Some clones in this sample may be carry-over from other donors' samples. This CDR3 is CASSSALAGQETQYF. The CDR3 DNA reads TGTGCCAGCAGCTCCGCACTAGCGGGACAAGAGACCCAGTACTTC. Filled out from reference TRBV5-4 and TRBJ2-5, the complete variable domain reads ETGVTQSPTHLIKTRGQQVTLRCSSQSGHNTVSWYQQALGQGPQFIFQYYREEENGRGNFPPRFSGLQFPNYSSELNVNALELDDSALYLCASSSALAGQETQYFGPGTRLLVL.